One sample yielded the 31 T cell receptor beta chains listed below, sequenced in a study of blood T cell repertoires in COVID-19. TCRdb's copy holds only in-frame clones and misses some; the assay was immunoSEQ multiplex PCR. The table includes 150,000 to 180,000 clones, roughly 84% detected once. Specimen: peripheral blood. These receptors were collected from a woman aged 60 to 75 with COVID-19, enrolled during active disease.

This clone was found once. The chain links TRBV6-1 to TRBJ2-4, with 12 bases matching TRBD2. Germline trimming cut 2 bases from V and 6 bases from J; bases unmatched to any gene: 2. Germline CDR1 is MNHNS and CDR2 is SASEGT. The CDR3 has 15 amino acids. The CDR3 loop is CASSERGLAGNIQYF. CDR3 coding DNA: TGTGCCAGCAGTGAACGGGGACTAGCGGGAAACATTCAGTACTTC.

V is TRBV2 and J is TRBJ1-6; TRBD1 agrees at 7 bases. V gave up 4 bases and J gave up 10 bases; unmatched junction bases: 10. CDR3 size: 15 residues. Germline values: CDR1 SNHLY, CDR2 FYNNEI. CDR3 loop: CASSGSGGLGSPLHF. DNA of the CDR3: TGTGCCAGCAGTGGGTCAGGGGGACTCGGATCACCCCTCCACTTT.

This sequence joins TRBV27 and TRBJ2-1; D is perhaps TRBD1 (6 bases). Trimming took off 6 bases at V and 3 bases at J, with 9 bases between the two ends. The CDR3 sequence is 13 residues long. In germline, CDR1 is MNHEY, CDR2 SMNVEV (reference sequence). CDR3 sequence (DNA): TGTGCCAGCAGCGGGACATTCTACAATGAGCAGTTCTTC. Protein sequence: CASSGTFYNEQFF.

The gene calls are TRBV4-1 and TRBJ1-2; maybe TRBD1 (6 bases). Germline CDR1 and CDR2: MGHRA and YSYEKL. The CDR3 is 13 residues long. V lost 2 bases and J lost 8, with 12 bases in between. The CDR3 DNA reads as TGCGCCAGCAGCCAACAGGGGTGGGAAGGCTACACCTTC. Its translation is CASSQQGWEGYTF.

The CDR3 reads CASSQQAPNTEAFF. CDR3 nucleotide sequence: TGCGCCAGCAGCCAACAGGCACCGAACACTGAAGCTTTCTTT. V is TRBV5-1 and J is TRBJ1-1, with D possibly being TRBD1 (5 bases). The V gene lost 4 bases and the J gene lost 1 base, with 11 bases spanning the gap. CDR3 length: 14 amino acids. Looked up from germline, CDR1 is SGHRS and CDR2 is YFSETQ.

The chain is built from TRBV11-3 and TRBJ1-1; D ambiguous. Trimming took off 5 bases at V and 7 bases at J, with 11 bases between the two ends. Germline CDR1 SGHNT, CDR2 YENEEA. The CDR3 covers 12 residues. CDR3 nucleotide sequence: TGTGCCAGCAGCGAAGGAGGCCGTGAAGCTTTCTTT. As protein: CASSEGGREAFF.

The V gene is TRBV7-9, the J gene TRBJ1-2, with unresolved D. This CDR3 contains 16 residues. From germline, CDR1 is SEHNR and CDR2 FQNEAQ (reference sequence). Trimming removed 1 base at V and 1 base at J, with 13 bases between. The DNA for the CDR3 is TGTGCCAGCAGCTTAGACACCGCCCCCCTTAACTATGGCTACACCTTC. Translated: CASSLDTAPLNYGYTF.

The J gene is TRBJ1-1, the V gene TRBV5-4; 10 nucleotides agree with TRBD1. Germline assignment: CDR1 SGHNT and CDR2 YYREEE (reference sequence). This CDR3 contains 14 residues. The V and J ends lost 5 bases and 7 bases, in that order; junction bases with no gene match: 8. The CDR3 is CASSKPGQGSEAFF. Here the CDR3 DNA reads TGTGCCAGCAGTAAACCGGGACAGGGGAGTGAAGCTTTCTTT.

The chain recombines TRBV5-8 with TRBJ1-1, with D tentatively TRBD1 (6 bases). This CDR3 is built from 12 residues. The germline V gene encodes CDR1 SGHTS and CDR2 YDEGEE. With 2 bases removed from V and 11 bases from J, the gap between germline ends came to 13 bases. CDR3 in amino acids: CASSFRGAGAFF. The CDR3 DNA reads TGTGCCAGCAGCTTTCGGGGGGCGGGGGCTTTCTTT.

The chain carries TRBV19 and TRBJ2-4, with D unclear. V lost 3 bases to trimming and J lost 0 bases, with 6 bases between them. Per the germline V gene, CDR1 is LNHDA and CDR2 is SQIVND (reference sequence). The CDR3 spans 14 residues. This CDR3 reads CASSIGGAKNIQYF. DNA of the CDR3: TGTGCCAGTAGTATCGGTGGAGCCAAAAACATTCAGTACTTC. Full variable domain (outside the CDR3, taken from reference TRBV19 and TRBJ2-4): DGGITQSPKYLFRKEGQNVTLSCEQNLNHDAMYWYRQDPGQGLRLIYYSQIVNDFQKGDIAEGYSVSREKKESFPLTVTSAQKNPTAFYLCASSIGGAKNIQYFGAGTRLSVL.

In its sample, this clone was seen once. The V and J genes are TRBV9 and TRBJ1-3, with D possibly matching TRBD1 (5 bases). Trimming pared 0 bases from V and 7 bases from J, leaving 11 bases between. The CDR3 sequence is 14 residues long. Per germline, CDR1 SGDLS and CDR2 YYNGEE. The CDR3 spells CASSVDSGGNTIYF. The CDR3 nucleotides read TGTGCCAGCAGCGTAGATTCGGGGGGTAACACCATATATTTT.

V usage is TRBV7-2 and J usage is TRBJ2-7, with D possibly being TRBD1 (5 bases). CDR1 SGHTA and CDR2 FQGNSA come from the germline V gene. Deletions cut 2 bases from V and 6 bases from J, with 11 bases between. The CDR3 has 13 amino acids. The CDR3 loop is CASSLNPGAEQYF. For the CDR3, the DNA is TGTGCCAGCAGCTTAAACCCTGGGGCCGAGCAGTACTTC.

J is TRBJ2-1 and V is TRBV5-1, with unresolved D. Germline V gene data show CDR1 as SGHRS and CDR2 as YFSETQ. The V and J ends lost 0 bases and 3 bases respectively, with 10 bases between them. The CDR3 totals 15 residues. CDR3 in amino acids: CASSLGTFNYNEQFF. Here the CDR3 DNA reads TGCGCCAGCAGCTTGGGTACTTTCAACTACAATGAGCAGTTCTTC.

The CDR3 DNA is TGTGCCAGTAGTATATCCCGAAGTAAGCAACTGTTTTTT. Residues: CASSISRSKQLFF. The chain uses TRBV19 and TRBJ1-4, with D hard to call. CDR1 LNHDA and CDR2 SQIVND come from the germline V gene (reference sequence). The V gene lost 2 bases and the J gene lost 12 bases, with 13 bases spanning the gap. The CDR3 loop spans 13 amino acids.

The chain's CDR3 is CASTPGQGRGTEAFF. The DNA of the CDR3 is TGTGCCAGTACCCCGGGACAGGGGAGGGGGACTGAAGCTTTCTTT. The chain uses TRBV19 and TRBJ1-1, with 10 bases identical to TRBD1. The CDR3 extends over 15 amino acids. In germline, CDR1 is LNHDA, CDR2 SQIVND (reference sequence). V was pared by 7 bases and J by 5 bases, with 10 bases of the junction left unmatched. Supplemented by reference TRBV19 and TRBJ1-1, the full variable domain reads DGGITQSPKYLFRKEGQNVTLSCEQNLNHDAMYWYRQDPGQGLRLIYYSQIVNDFQKGDIAEGYSVSREKKESFPLTVTSAQKNPTAFYLCASTPGQGRGTEAFFGQGTRLTVV.

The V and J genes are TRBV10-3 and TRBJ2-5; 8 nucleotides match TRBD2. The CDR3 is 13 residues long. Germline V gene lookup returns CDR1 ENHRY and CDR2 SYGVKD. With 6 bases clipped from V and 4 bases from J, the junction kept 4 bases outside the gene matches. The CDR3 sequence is CAISGGASETQYF. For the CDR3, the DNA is TGTGCCATCAGCGGGGGGGCATCAGAGACCCAGTACTTC.

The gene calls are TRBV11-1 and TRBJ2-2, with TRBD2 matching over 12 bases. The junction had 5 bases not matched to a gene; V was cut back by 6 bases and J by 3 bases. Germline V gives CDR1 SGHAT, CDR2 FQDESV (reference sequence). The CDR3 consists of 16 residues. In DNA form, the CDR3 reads TGTGCCAGCAGTTGGACTAGCGGGACGCACACCGGGGAGCTGTTTTTT. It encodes CASSWTSGTHTGELFF.

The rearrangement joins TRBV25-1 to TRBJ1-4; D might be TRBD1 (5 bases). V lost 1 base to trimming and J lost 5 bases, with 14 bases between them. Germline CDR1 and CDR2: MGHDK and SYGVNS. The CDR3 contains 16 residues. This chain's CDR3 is CASSEWNGGLNEKLFF. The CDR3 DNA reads TGTGCCAGCAGTGAATGGAACGGGGGACTGAATGAAAAACTGTTTTTT.

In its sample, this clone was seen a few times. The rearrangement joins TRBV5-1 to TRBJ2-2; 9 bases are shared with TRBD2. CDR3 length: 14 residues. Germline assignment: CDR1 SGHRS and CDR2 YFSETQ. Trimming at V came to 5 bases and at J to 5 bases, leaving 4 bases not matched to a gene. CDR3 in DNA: TGCGCCAGCAGGTTAGCGGGAGAAACCGGGGAGCTGTTTTTT. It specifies CASRLAGETGELFF.

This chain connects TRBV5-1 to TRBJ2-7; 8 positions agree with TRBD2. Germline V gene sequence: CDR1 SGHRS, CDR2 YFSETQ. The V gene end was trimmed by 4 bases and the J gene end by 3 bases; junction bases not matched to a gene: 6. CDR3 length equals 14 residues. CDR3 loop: CASSEAGVGYEQYF. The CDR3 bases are TGCGCCAGCAGCGAAGCGGGAGTGGGCTACGAGCAGTACTTC.

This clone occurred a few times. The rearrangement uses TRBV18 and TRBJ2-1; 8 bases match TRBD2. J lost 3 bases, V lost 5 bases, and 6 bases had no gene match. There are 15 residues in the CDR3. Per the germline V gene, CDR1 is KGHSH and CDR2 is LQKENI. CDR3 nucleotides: TGTGCCAGCTCATCTCCCGGGACTAGCTACAATGAGCAGTTCTTC. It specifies CASSSPGTSYNEQFF.

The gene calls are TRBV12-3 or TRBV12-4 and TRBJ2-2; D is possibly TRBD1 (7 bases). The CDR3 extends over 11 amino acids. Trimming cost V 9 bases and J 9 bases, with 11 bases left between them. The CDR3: CASGGGRELFF. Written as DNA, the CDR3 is TGTGCCAGTGGAGGGGGCCGGGAGCTGTTTTTT.

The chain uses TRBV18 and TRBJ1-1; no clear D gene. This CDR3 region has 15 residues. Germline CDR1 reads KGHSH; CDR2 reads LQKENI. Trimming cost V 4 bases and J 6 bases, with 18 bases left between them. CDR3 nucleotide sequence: TGTGCCAGCTCACAAGAGTCGGGAATTAAGGCTGAAGCTTTCTTT. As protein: CASSQESGIKAEAFF. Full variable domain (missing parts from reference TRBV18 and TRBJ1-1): NAGVMQNPRHLVRRRGQEARLRCSPMKGHSHVYWYRQLPEEGLKFMVYLQKENIIDESGMPKERFSAEFPKEGPSILRIQQVVRGDSAAYFCASSQESGIKAEAFFGQGTRLTVV.

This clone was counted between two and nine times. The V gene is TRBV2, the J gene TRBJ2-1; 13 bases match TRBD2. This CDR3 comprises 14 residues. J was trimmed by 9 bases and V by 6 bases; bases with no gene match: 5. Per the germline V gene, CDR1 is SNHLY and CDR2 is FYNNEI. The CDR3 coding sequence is TGTGCCAGCAGCGGCGGACTAGCGGGAGTTGAGCAGTTCTTC. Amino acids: CASSGGLAGVEQFF.

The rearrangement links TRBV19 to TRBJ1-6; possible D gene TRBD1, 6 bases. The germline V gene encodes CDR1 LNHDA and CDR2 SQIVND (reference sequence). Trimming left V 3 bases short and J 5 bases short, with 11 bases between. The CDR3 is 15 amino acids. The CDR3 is CASSMSGVDNSPLHF. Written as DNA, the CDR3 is TGTGCCAGTAGTATGTCAGGGGTTGATAATTCACCCCTCCACTTT. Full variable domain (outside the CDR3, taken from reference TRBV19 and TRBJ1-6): DGGITQSPKYLFRKEGQNVTLSCEQNLNHDAMYWYRQDPGQGLRLIYYSQIVNDFQKGDIAEGYSVSREKKESFPLTVTSAQKNPTAFYLCASSMSGVDNSPLHFGNGTRLTVT.

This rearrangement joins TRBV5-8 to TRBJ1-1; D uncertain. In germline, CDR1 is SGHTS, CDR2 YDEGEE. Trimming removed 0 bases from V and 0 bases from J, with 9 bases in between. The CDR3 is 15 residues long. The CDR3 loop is CASSLALVLNTEAFF. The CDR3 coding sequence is TGTGCCAGCAGCTTGGCCCTAGTCTTGAACACTGAAGCTTTCTTT.

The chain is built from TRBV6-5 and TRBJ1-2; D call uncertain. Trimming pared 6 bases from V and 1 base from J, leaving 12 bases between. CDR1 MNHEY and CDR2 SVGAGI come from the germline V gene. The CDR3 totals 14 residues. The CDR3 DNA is TGTGCCAGCAGCCTCATGTCGGGTAACTATGGCTACACCTTC. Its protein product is CASSLMSGNYGYTF.

The CDR3 sequence: CASSGSGRETDTQYF. The CDR3 nucleotides read TGTGCCAGCAGTGGTAGCGGGAGGGAGACAGATACGCAGTATTTT. This sequence joins TRBV9 and TRBJ2-3; 11 nucleotides align to TRBD2. From germline, CDR1 is SGDLS and CDR2 YYNGEE. This CDR3 region has 15 residues. V lost 5 bases to trimming and J lost 3 bases; unmatched junction nucleotides: 5.

As DNA, the CDR3 is TGTGCCAGCAGCTTGGAAAGGGGCACTGAAGCTTTCTTT. Translated: CASSLERGTEAFF. The chain has TRBV5-8 and TRBJ1-1, with a possible D match to TRBD1 (5 bases). Trimming left V 0 bases short and J 4 bases short, with 7 bases between. The CDR3 spans 13 residues. Germline CDR1 SGHTS, CDR2 YDEGEE.

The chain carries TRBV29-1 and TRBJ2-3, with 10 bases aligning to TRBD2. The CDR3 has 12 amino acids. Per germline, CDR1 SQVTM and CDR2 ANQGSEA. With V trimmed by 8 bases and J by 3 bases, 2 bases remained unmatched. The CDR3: CSLTSGTDTQYF. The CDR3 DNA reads TGCAGCTTGACTAGCGGGACAGATACGCAGTATTTT.

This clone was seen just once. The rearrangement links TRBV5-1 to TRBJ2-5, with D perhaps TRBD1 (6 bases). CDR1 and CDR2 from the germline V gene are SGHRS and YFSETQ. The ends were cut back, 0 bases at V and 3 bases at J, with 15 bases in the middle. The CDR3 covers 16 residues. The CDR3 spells CASSLGTQGTKETQYF. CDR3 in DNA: TGCGCCAGCAGCTTGGGAACTCAGGGGACCAAAGAGACCCAGTACTTC.